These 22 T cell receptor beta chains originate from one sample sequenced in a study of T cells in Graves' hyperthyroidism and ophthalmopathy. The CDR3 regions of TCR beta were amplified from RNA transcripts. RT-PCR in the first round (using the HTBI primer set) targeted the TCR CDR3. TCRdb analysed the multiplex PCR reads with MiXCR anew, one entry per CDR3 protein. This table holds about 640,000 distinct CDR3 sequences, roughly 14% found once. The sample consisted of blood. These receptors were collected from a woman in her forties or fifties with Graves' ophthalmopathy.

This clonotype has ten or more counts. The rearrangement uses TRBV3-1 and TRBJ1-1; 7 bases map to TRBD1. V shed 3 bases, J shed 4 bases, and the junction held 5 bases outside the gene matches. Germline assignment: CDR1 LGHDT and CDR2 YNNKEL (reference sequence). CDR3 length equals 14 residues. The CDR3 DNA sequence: TGTGCCAGCAGCCAGGACAGGATGAGCACTGAAGCTTTCTTT. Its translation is CASSQDRMSTEAFF.

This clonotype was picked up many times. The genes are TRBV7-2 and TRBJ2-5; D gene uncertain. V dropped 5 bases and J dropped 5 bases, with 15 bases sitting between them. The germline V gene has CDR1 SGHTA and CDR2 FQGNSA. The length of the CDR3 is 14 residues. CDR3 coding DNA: TGTGCCAGCAGCCTCATGTCTAGTTGGGAGACCCAGTACTTC. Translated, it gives CASSLMSSWETQYF.

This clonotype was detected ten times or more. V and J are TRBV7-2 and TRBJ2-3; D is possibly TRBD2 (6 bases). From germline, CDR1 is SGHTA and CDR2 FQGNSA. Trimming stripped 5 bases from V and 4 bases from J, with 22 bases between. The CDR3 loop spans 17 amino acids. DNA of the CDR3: TGTGCCAGCAGCCCCAGGACGGGCGGGACGATCCCAGATACGCAGTATTTT. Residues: CASSPRTGGTIPDTQYF.

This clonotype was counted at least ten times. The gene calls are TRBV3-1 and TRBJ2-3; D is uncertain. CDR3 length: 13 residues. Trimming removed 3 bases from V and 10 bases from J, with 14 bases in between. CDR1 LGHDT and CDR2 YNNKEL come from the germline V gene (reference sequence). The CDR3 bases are TGTGCCAGCAGCCACGCTCGAAAGGCTGCGCAGTATTTT. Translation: CASSHARKAAQYF.

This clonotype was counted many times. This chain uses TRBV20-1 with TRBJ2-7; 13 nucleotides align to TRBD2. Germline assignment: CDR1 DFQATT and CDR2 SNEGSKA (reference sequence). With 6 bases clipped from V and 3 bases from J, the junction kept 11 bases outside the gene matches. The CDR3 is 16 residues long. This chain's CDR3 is CSAAPLTSGRIYEQYF. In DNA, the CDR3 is TGCAGTGCCGCCCCCTTGACTAGCGGGAGGATCTACGAGCAGTACTTC.

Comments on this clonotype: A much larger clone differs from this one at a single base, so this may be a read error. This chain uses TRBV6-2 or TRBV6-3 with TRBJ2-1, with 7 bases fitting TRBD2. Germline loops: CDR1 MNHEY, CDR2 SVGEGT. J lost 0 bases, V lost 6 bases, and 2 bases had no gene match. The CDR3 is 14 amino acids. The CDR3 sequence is CASRGGSSYNEQFF. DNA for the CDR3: TGTGCCAGCAGGGGGGGGAGCTCCTACAATGAGCAGTTCTTC.

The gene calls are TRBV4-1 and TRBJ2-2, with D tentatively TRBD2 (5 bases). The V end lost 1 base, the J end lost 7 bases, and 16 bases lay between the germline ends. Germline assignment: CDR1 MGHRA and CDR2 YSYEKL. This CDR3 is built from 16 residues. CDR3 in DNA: TGCGCCAGCAGCCAAGCGTCGGGGAAGTCTGGCGGGGAGCTGTTTTTT. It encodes CASSQASGKSGGELFF.

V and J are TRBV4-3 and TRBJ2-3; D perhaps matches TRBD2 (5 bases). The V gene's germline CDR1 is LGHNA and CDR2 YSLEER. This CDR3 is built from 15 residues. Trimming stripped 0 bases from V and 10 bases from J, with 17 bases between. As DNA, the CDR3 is TGCGCCAGCAGCCAAGATTGGCGGGTAACCAACTCGCAGTATTTT. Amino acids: CASSQDWRVTNSQYF.

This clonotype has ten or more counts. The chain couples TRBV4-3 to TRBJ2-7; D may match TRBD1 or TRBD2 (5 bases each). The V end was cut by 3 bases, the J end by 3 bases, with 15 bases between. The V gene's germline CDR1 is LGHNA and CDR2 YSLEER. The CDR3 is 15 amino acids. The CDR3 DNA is TGCGCCAGCAGCCAGACCCAGGGACCCAACTACGAGCAGTACTTC. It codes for CASSQTQGPNYEQYF.

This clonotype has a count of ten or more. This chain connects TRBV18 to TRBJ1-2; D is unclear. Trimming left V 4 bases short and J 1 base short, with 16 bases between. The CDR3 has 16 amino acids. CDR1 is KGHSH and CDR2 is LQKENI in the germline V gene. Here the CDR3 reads CASSQNRGKINYGYTF. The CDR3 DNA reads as TGTGCCAGCTCACAGAACCGGGGAAAAATTAACTATGGCTACACCTTC. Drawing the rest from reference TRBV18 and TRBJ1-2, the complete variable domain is NAGVMQNPRHLVRRRGQEARLRCSPMKGHSHVYWYRQLPEEGLKFMVYLQKENIIDESGMPKERFSAEFPKEGPSILRIQQVVRGDSAAYFCASSQNRGKINYGYTFGSGTRLTVV.

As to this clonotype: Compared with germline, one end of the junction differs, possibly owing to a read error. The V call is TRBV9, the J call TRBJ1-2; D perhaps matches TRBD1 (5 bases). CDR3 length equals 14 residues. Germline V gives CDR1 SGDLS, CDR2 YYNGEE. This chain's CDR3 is CDSSGGRGSDGYTF. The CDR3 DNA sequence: TGTGACAGCAGCGGGGGGAGAGGGAGTGATGGCTACACCTTC.

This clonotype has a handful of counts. CDR3: CASSPTGSGTDTQYF. DNA for the CDR3: TGTGCCAGCTCACCTACCGGGTCTGGCACAGATACGCAGTATTTT. The genes are TRBV18 and TRBJ2-3; D not certain. This CDR3 region has 15 residues. Trimming shortened V by 3 bases and J by 1 base, and 11 bases separated the two germline ends. CDR1 and CDR2 from the germline V gene are KGHSH and LQKENI.

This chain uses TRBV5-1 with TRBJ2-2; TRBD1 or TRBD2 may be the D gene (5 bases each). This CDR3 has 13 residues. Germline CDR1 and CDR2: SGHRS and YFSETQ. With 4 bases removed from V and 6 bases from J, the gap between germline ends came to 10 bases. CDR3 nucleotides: TGCGCCAGCAGCCGTACGGGGCCCGGGGAGCTGTTTTTT. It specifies CASSRTGPGELFF.

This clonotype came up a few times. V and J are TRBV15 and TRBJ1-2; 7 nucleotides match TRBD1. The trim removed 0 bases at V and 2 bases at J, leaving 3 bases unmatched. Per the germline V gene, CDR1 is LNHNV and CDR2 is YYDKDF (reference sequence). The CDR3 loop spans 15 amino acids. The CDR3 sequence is CATSRDRGQNYGYTF. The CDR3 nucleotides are TGTGCCACCAGCAGAGATAGGGGACAGAACTATGGCTACACCTTC. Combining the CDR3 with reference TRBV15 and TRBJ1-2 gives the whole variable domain DAMVIQNPRYQVTQFGKPVTLSCSQTLNHNVMYWYQQKSSQAPKLLFHYYDKDFNNEADTPDNFQSRRPNTSFCFLDIRSPGLGDTAMYLCATSRDRGQNYGYTFGSGTRLTVV.

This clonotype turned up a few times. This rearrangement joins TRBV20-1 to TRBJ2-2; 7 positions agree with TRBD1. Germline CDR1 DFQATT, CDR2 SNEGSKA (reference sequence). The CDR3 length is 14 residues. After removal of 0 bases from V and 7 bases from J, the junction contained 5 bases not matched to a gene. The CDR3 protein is CSARDTGAVGELFF. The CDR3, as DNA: TGCAGTGCTAGAGACACAGGGGCGGTCGGGGAGCTGTTTTTT.

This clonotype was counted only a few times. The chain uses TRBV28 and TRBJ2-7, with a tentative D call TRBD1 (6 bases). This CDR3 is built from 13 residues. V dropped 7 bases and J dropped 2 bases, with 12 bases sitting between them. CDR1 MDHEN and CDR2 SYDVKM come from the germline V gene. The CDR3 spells CASTMTGPYEQYF. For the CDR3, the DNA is TGTGCCAGCACAATGACAGGACCCTACGAGCAGTACTTC.

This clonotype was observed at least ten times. As DNA, the CDR3 is TGTGCCACCAGTGATCTTAGCGGAGGTGTCCATGAGCAGTTCTTC. Encoded protein: CATSDLSGGVHEQFF. The genes are TRBV24-1 and TRBJ2-1, with D tentatively TRBD2 (6 bases). CDR1 KGHDR and CDR2 SFDVKD come from the germline V gene. Trimming removed 3 bases at V and 8 bases at J, with 16 bases between. This CDR3 region has 15 residues.

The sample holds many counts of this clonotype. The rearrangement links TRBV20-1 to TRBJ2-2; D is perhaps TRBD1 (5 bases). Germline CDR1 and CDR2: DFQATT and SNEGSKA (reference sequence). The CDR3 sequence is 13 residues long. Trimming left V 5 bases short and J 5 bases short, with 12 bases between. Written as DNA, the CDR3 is TGCAGTGCTTGGCAGGGTAATACCGGGGAGCTGTTTTTT. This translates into CSAWQGNTGELFF.

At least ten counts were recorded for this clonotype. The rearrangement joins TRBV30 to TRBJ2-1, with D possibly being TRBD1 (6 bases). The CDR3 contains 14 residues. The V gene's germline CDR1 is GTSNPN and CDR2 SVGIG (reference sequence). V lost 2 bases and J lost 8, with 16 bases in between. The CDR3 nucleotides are TGTGCCTGGAGTCTACCCAACAGGGTCTATGAGCAGTTCTTC. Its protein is CAWSLPNRVYEQFF.

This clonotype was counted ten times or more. The CDR3 bases are TGCAGTGCGCCCGGGACAGGGGGCAGAACAGATACGCAGTATTTT. Encoded protein: CSAPGTGGRTDTQYF. This chain uses TRBV20-1 with TRBJ2-3; 12 nucleotides agree with TRBD1. V lost 6 bases, J lost 3 bases, and 7 bases stayed unmatched. CDR1 is DFQATT, CDR2 SNEGSKA, per germline (reference sequence). This CDR3 comprises 15 residues.

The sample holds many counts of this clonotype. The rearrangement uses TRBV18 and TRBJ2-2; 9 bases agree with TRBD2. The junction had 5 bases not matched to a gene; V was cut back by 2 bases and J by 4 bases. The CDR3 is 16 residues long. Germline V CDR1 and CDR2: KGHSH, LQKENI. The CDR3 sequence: CASSPDSGRGTGELFF. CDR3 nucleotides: TGTGCCAGCTCACCAGATAGCGGGAGAGGCACCGGGGAGCTGTTTTTT.

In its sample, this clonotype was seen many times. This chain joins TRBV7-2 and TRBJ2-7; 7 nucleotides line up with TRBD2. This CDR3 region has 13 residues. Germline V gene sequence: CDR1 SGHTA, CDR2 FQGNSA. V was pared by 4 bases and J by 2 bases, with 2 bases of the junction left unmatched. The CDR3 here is CASSSGTTYEQYF. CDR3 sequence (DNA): TGTGCCAGCAGCTCCGGGACTACCTACGAGCAGTACTTC. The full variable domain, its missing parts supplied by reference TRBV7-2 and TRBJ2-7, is GAGVSQSPSNKVTEKGKDVELRCDPISGHTALYWYRQSLGQGLEFLIYFQGNSAPDKSGLPSDRFSAERTGGSVSTLTIQRTQQEDSAVYLCASSSGTTYEQYFGPGTRLTVT.